The sequence of this TCR beta chain was determined in a study of cytomegalovirus exposure and HLA in healthy donors. The study, taken as a whole, reports: Sequences of the TCR beta chain were said to predict the HLA-A and HLA-B alleles of most subjects accurately. The authors listed about 170 TCR beta chains as cytomegalovirus-associated.

Concerning this clone itself: What it binds is unknown.

60 Vbeta and 13 Jbeta primers were used in PCR. The assay was immunoSEQ multiplex PCR, and TCRdb's table has in-frame clones only and misses some. The data contain about 69,000 clones, under 80% of them singletons. Trimming cost V 1 base and J 3 bases; bases outside gene matches: 4. Looked up from germline, CDR1 is SGHRS and CDR2 is YFSETQ. The CDR3 consists of 14 residues. The TCR comes from a male donor in good health and CMV-seropositive. The sequenced sample was PBMCs. The chain employs TRBV5-1 and TRBJ2-7; 7 positions match TRBD1. This CDR3 is CASSLSTGNYEQYF. The CDR3 region has the DNA TGCGCCAGCAGCTTGTCGACAGGGAACTACGAGCAGTACTTC.